This TCR beta chain stems from a study of OX40 agonist ivuxolimab in advanced cancers. Germline V gives CDR1 MDHEN, CDR2 SYDVKM. The CDR3 spans 15 residues. The V end was cut by 1 base, the J end by 9 bases, with 13 bases between. Repertoires were generated with immunoSEQ multiplex PCR, while TCRdb's copy carries only in-frame clones and drops some. The table has over 40,000 clones, about 90% seen once. The sample here was CD4+ or CD8+ T cells sorted from blood, taken in a trial of the OX40 agonist ivuxolimab. The source is an adult with an advanced solid tumor such as melanoma, head and neck, liver or kidney cancer. The rearrangement joins TRBV28 to TRBJ1-6; D uncertain. The CDR3 protein is CASSLSIRPPSPLHF. For the CDR3, the DNA is TGTGCCAGCAGTTTATCCATCCGGCCCCCTTCACCCCTCCACTTT.